The 26 T cell receptor beta chains below were found in one sample sequenced in a study of shared clonotypes between healthy human individuals. Generated by immunoSEQ multiplex PCR, the TCRdb table keeps only in-frame clones and is missing some. The repertoire holds some 1 million clones, approximately 76% seen once, with approximately 1.5% in the top ten. The sample consisted of memory CD4+ T cells sorted from blood. Stated subset: CD45RA-negative fraction. The receptors were sampled from a man aged 18 to 30 in good health.

The chain is built from TRBV7-8 and TRBJ2-7; 8 bases fit TRBD1. From germline, CDR1 is SGHVS and CDR2 FQNEAQ. The J segment lost 6 bases and the V segment lost 2 bases, leaving 9 bases of the junction unmatched. This CDR3 is built from 15 residues. The CDR3 is CASSLMDRAAGEQYF. In DNA, the CDR3 is TGTGCCAGCAGCTTAATGGACAGGGCGGCCGGCGAGCAGTACTTC.

The chain links TRBV10-1 to TRBJ2-5; 10 nucleotides line up with TRBD2. Germline trimming cut 8 bases from V and 4 bases from J; bases unmatched to any gene: 13. This CDR3 spans 16 amino acids. Per germline, CDR1 WNHNN and CDR2 SYGVQD (reference sequence). The CDR3 sequence is CASRSRGVAGGETQYF. Written as DNA, the CDR3 is TGCGCCAGCCGCTCCCGTGGAGTAGCGGGAGGAGAGACCCAGTACTTC.

The rearrangement links TRBV27 to TRBJ2-7, with TRBD1 as a possible D gene (5 bases). The CDR3 extends over 15 amino acids. CDR1 and CDR2 (germline): MNHEY, SMNVEV (reference sequence). Trimming pared 2 bases from V and 0 bases from J, leaving 11 bases between. The DNA of the CDR3 is TGTGCCAGCAGTTTAAAAGGGGTCGACTCCTACGAGCAGTACTTC. Translating gives CASSLKGVDSYEQYF.

This clone was counted only a few times. The V and J genes are TRBV5-3 and TRBJ2-1; D gene uncertain. TRBV5-3 is flagged as an ORF with uncertain function. Trimming removed 3 bases from V and 0 bases from J, with 13 bases in between. The CDR3 has 16 amino acids. The CDR3 is CARSSMNPGSYNEQFF. The DNA for the CDR3 is TGTGCCAGAAGCTCCATGAACCCGGGCTCCTACAATGAGCAGTTCTTC.

CDR3 coding DNA: TGCGCCAGCAGTGAGGACGGGGGGGCTAGGGCCGGGGAGCTGTTTTTT. Translation: CASSEDGGARAGELFF. V is TRBV10-2 and J is TRBJ2-2, with 8 bases lining up with TRBD2. Per the germline V gene, CDR1 is WSHSY and CDR2 is SAAADI. V was pared by 2 bases and J by 6 bases, with 8 bases of the junction left unmatched. The CDR3 consists of 16 residues.

The J gene is TRBJ2-1, the V gene TRBV9; 10 bases line up with TRBD2. This CDR3 spans 15 amino acids. V gave up 4 bases and J gave up 6 bases; unmatched junction bases: 7. Per the germline V gene, CDR1 is SGDLS and CDR2 is YYNGEE. The CDR3 loop is CASSPHASGSNEQFF. In DNA, the CDR3 is TGTGCCAGCAGCCCCCACGCTAGCGGGAGCAATGAGCAGTTCTTC.

This clone was picked up a small number of times. In DNA form, the CDR3 reads TGTGCCATCAGCGAGGGACTAGTTCAGTTCTTC. As protein: CAISEGLVQFF. The chain couples TRBV10-3 to TRBJ2-1, with 8 nucleotides matching TRBD2. CDR1 is ENHRY, CDR2 SYGVKD, per germline. CDR3 length: 11 residues. V shed 6 bases, J shed 13 bases, and the junction held 5 bases outside the gene matches.

In nucleotides, the CDR3 is TGTGCCAGCAGCCAAGATAGAGGAAACACCATATATTTT. Amino acid sequence: CASSQDRGNTIYF. The rearrangement links TRBV14 to TRBJ1-3; D gene unclear. CDR3 length: 13 residues. Germline values: CDR1 SGHDN, CDR2 FVKESK. The ends were cut back, 0 bases at V and 4 bases at J, with 4 bases in the middle.

This clone is a singleton in its sample. The V call is TRBV5-1, the J call TRBJ2-1; TRBD2 aligns across 7 bases. V lost 0 bases and J lost 4; bases outside the gene matches: 4. The germline CDR1 and CDR2 sequences are SGHRS and YFSETQ. CDR3 length: 15 residues. CDR3 in amino acids: CASSLAVAGYNEQFF. The CDR3 DNA reads as TGCGCCAGCAGCTTGGCAGTAGCGGGTTACAATGAGCAGTTCTTC.

The chain recombines TRBV10-2 with TRBJ2-7, with TRBD2 identical over 7 bases. The CDR3 is 16 residues long. Germline V gives CDR1 WSHSY, CDR2 SAAADI. V lost 2 bases to trimming and J lost 4 bases; unmatched junction nucleotides: 11. The CDR3 is CASSELAASGLYEQYF. DNA of the CDR3: TGCGCCAGCAGTGAGCTTGCGGCTAGCGGCTTATACGAGCAGTACTTC.

The chain has TRBV11-2 and TRBJ1-3, with 8 bases fitting TRBD1. This CDR3 spans 15 amino acids. Germline V gene sequence: CDR1 SGHAT, CDR2 FQNNGV. The V and J ends lost 6 bases and 4 bases, in that order; junction bases with no gene match: 8. The CDR3 spells CASRLTGAVGNTIYF. CDR3 nucleotides: TGTGCCAGCAGGTTGACAGGGGCTGTCGGAAACACCATATATTTT.

The chain is built from TRBV10-3 and TRBJ2-1, with 9 bases identical to TRBD2. Per the germline V gene, CDR1 is ENHRY and CDR2 is SYGVKD. The CDR3 runs 15 residues. Germline trimming cut 4 bases from V and 7 bases from J; bases unmatched to any gene: 8. DNA of the CDR3: TGTGCCATCAGTGGGGTAGCGGGAGTAGGGAATGAGCAGTTCTTC. Amino acid sequence: CAISGVAGVGNEQFF.

Note on this clone: Other DNA sequences in this sample translate to the same CDR3. The CDR3 protein is CASSPREGVNEQFF. CDR3 nucleotide sequence: TGTGCCAGCTCACCACGGGAGGGTGTCAATGAGCAGTTCTTC. The V and J genes are TRBV18 and TRBJ2-1, with TRBD2 identical over 7 bases. Losses at the gene ends were 1 base for V and 6 bases for J; bases not matched to a gene: 3. The CDR3 totals 14 residues. Per the germline V gene, CDR1 is KGHSH and CDR2 is LQKENI.

This clone was found a few times. The V call is TRBV7-9, the J call TRBJ1-5, with no clear D. The CDR3 sequence is 15 residues long. CDR1 is SEHNR and CDR2 is FQNEAQ in the germline V gene (reference sequence). V shed 5 bases and J shed 5 bases, with 16 bases lying between them. Here the CDR3 reads CASSPTGAGDQPQHF. The CDR3 nucleotides are TGTGCCAGCAGCCCTACCGGCGCTGGTGATCAGCCCCAGCATTTT.

This clone was detected a few times. The V gene is TRBV30, the J gene TRBJ1-1; weak D call: TRBD1 (6 bases). From germline, CDR1 is GTSNPN and CDR2 SVGIG (reference sequence). The CDR3 sequence is 15 residues long. Between the trimmed V and J ends, which lost 0 bases and 0 bases, there was a span of 11 bases. CDR3: CAWSVGGRMNTEAFF. Here the CDR3 DNA reads TGTGCCTGGAGTGTAGGGGGTAGAATGAACACTGAAGCTTTCTTT.

CDR3 protein: CASSRGLAGAYEQYF. CDR3 bases: TGCGCCAGCAGCCGGGGACTAGCGGGAGCCTACGAGCAGTACTTC. The chain joins TRBV4-1 to TRBJ2-7; 14 bases are shared with TRBD2. The CDR3 has 15 amino acids. The ends lost 4 bases at V and 2 bases at J; junction bases unmatched: 1. Germline V lookup: CDR1 MGHRA, CDR2 YSYEKL.

CDR3 DNA sequence: TGCGCCAGCAGCCTACTAGGAGGGGGTGGCTATGGCTACACCTTC. It translates to CASSLLGGGGYGYTF. The chain recombines TRBV4-3 with TRBJ1-2; tentative D call: TRBD1 (6 bases). CDR1 and CDR2 (germline): LGHNA, YSLEER. CDR3 length: 15 amino acids. Trimming removed 4 bases from V and 4 bases from J, with 16 bases in between.

The V call is TRBV4-3, the J call TRBJ1-2, with TRBD1 matching over 8 bases. Germline CDR1 is LGHNA and CDR2 is YSLEER. This CDR3 region has 16 residues. V lost 1 base to trimming and J lost 4 bases; unmatched junction nucleotides: 8. The CDR3 protein is CASSQGTQGEVYGYTF. The DNA of the CDR3 is TGCGCCAGCAGCCAAGGGACACAGGGGGAGGTCTATGGCTACACCTTC.

Note on this clone: Other nucleotide sequences in the sample specify the same CDR3. V usage is TRBV2 and J usage is TRBJ2-7; D remains ambiguous. CDR1 and CDR2 from the germline V gene are SNHLY and FYNNEI. The CDR3 extends over 13 amino acids. The ends were cut back, 9 bases at V and 5 bases at J, with 17 bases in the middle. CDR3 protein: CASRWVGVNEQYF. As DNA, the CDR3 is TGTGCCAGTCGATGGGTTGGAGTAAACGAGCAGTACTTC.

This clone came up once. The junction does not match germline at one end; this may be a read error. This chain connects TRBV6-1 to TRBJ2-3; TRBD2 matches at 8 bases. This CDR3 region has 16 residues. Per germline, CDR1 MNHNS and CDR2 SASEGT. CDR3 DNA sequence: TGTGCCAGCACTGAAGGAAATAGCGGGGGCACAGATACGCAGTATTTT. It encodes CASTEGNSGGTDTQYF.

A remark on this clone: The same CDR3 arises from other DNA sequences in this sample as well. The V gene is TRBV27, the J gene TRBJ2-4; 9 bases fit TRBD1. Trimming took 5 bases from V and 0 from J; bases not matched to a gene: 5. The CDR3 has 16 residues. Germline V lookup: CDR1 MNHEY, CDR2 SMNVEV (reference sequence). CDR3 protein: CASSLGQGLAKNIQYF. The CDR3 nucleotides are TGTGCCAGCAGTCTGGGACAGGGATTAGCCAAAAACATTCAGTACTTC.

Only one count was recorded for this clone. The chain carries TRBV10-1 and TRBJ2-1; D unclear. The germline V gene encodes CDR1 WNHNN and CDR2 SYGVQD (reference sequence). V lost 6 bases and J 5 bases, leaving 5 bases between the germline ends. This CDR3 is 11 amino acids long. CDR3 in DNA: TGCGCCAGCAGCCGGGACAATGAGCAGTTCTTC. Amino acid sequence: CASSRDNEQFF.

This clone was detected many times. The gene calls are TRBV2 and TRBJ1-2; perhaps TRBD1 as D (5 bases). The V end was cut by 8 bases, the J end by 13 bases, with 14 bases between. CDR1 is SNHLY and CDR2 is FYNNEI in the germline V gene. The CDR3 length is 10 residues. The CDR3 spells CASGFEGSTF. The CDR3 bases are TGTGCCAGCGGGTTTGAGGGGAGCACCTTC. The whole variable domain, filled in from reference TRBV2 and TRBJ1-2, reads EPEVTQTPSHQVTQMGQEVILRCVPISNHLYFYWYRQILGQKVEFLVSFYNNEISEKSEIFDDQFSVERPDGSNFTLKIRSTKLEDSAMYFCASGFEGSTFGSGTRLTVV.

This clone was observed once. Other DNA sequences within the sample encode an identical CDR3. This chain connects TRBV27 to TRBJ2-3; a weak D match, TRBD1 (5 bases). Per the germline V gene, CDR1 is MNHEY and CDR2 is SMNVEV (reference sequence). V was shortened by 6 bases and J by 2 bases, with 15 bases between the two germline ends. The CDR3 contains 15 residues. CDR3 nucleotides: TGTGCCAGCAGGAAGCAGGGTTCTCTCACAGATACGCAGTATTTT. Its protein is CASRKQGSLTDTQYF.

This clone was seen a few times. Here the CDR3 DNA reads TGCGCCAGCAGCCCGCCGCAGGAGAATGGAAACACCATATATTTT. Translated: CASSPPQENGNTIYF. This rearrangement joins TRBV4-1 to TRBJ1-3; no firm D call. This CDR3 comprises 15 residues. Germline V gene lookup returns CDR1 MGHRA and CDR2 YSYEKL. Trimming took 4 bases from V and 3 from J, leaving 13 bases between them.

The DNA for the CDR3 is TGCGCCAGCAGCTCCACCGGGACCGCGTACCAAGAGACCCAGTACTTC. Encoded protein: CASSSTGTAYQETQYF. The chain is built from TRBV5-1 and TRBJ2-5; TRBD1 or TRBD2 may be the D gene (5 bases each). The CDR3 runs 16 residues. V lost 3 bases, J lost 0 bases, and 15 bases lay in between. Per germline, CDR1 SGHRS and CDR2 YFSETQ.